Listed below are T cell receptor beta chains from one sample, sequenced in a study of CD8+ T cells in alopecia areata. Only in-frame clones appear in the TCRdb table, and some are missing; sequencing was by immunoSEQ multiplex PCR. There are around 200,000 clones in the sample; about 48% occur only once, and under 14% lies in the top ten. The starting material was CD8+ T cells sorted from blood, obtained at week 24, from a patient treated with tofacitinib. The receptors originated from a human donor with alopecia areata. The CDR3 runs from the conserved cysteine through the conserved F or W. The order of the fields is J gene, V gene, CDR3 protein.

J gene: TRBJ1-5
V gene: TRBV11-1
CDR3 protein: CASSEQGSNQPQHF

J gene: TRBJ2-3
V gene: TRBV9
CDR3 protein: CASSVAGAGATDTQYF

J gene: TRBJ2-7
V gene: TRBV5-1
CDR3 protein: CASSETGVNEQYF

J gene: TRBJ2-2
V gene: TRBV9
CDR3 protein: CASSPSGGTNTGELFF

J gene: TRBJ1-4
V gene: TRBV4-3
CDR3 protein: CASSQEDAMGGEGEKLFF

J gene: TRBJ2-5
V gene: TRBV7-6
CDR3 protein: CASSLNGDIAGHQETQYF

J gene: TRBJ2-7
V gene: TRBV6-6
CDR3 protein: CASTYGREYEQYF

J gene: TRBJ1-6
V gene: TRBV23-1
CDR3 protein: CASSLGDSSYNSPLHF

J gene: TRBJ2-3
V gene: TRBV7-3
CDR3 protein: CASSSSGGASDTQYF

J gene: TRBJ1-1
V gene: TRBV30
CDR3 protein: CAWSPSPFPEAFF